What follows is one T cell receptor beta chain and its context. CDR3 length equals 14 residues. Trimming pared 1 base from V and 6 bases from J, leaving 13 bases between. CDR1 and CDR2 (germline): SGHTA, FQGNSA. This entry is derived from a study of PD-L1 blockade in urothelial cancer. Sequenced by immunoSEQ multiplex PCR; TCRdb stores in-frame clones only, minus some. The table has some 71,000 clones, approximately 91% seen once. Source: PBMCs, taken around atezolizumab (anti-PD-L1) treatment. The chain joins TRBV7-2 to TRBJ2-7, with a weak D call TRBD1 (5 bases). This receptor was identified in a man aged 60-69 years with urothelial cancer. The CDR3 is CASSLGFSGLEQYF. The DNA of the CDR3 is TGTGCCAGCAGCTTAGGGTTCTCAGGGCTCGAGCAGTACTTC.